The 28 T cell receptor beta chains given below trace back to one sample, sequenced in a study of CD8 T cells in Susac syndrome. Random hexamers were used to reverse transcribe an amount of roughly 0.5 to 1 ug RNA. TCRdb reprocessed the immunoSEQ multiplex PCR reads via MiXCR and lists one record per CDR3 protein. Here the sample spans 150,000 to 200,000 distinct CDR3 sequences, about 93% being singletons. Sequenced material: CD4+ T cells from PBMCs. The receptors derive from a human donor with multiple sclerosis.

The V gene is TRBV7-9, the J gene TRBJ2-3, with 8 bases matching TRBD1. The V segment lost 2 bases and the J segment 2 bases; nucleotides outside the gene matches: 6. Germline V gene sequence: CDR1 SEHNR, CDR2 FQNEAQ (reference sequence). CDR3 size: 16 residues. In DNA form, the CDR3 reads TGTGCCAGCAGCTTACGGGCAGGGGGCACCACAGATACGCAGTATTTT. It specifies CASSLRAGGTTDTQYF.

V gene TRBV20-1 combines with J gene TRBJ2-1; D possibly corresponds to TRBD1 (6 bases). CDR1 and CDR2 (germline): DFQATT, SNEGSKA (reference sequence). This CDR3 region has 14 residues. Trimming cost V 3 bases and J 4 bases, with 13 bases left between them. CDR3 sequence (DNA): TGCAGTGCTAGTGAAGGACAGCCATACAATGAGCAGTTCTTC. Residues: CSASEGQPYNEQFF.

The chain links TRBV20-1 to TRBJ1-2, with D possibly TRBD1 on 5 matching bases. Germline CDR1 reads DFQATT; CDR2 reads SNEGSKA (reference sequence). Trimming left V 3 bases short and J 4 bases short, with 9 bases between. The CDR3 has 12 amino acids. CDR3 nucleotide sequence: TGCAGTGCTAGTTCGGGGGGCTATGGCTACACCTTC. Residues: CSASSGGYGYTF.

This clonotype was detected only once. The chain joins TRBV20-1 to TRBJ2-1, with TRBD2 matching over 8 bases. The CDR3 is made up of 15 amino acids. The V segment lost 3 bases and the J segment 3 bases; nucleotides outside the gene matches: 7. Germline V lookup: CDR1 DFQATT, CDR2 SNEGSKA (reference sequence). Here the CDR3 reads CSARRSGGNYNEQFF. The CDR3, as DNA: TGCAGTGCTAGGCGAAGCGGGGGTAACTACAATGAGCAGTTCTTC.

This chain connects TRBV5-4 to TRBJ2-6; D may be TRBD2 (6 bases). In germline, CDR1 is SGHNT, CDR2 YYREEE (reference sequence). The CDR3 extends over 17 amino acids. V gave up 3 bases and J gave up 0 bases, with 13 bases separating them. CDR3 sequence: CASSWPGLTSGANVLTF. In DNA, the CDR3 is TGTGCCAGCAGCTGGCCGGGACTGACCTCTGGGGCCAACGTCCTGACTTTC.

V is TRBV7-9 and J is TRBJ1-1; D ambiguous. This CDR3 has 11 amino acids. From germline, CDR1 is SEHNR and CDR2 FQNEAQ (reference sequence). The V end lost 5 bases, the J end lost 6 bases, and 7 bases lay between the germline ends. CDR3 residues: CASSLVAEAFF. The CDR3 region has the DNA TGTGCCAGCAGCCTCGTCGCTGAAGCTTTCTTT.

The CDR3 DNA sequence: TGCGCCAGCAACAGACAGGGTAATGAAAAACTGTTTTTT. Amino acid sequence: CASNRQGNEKLFF. The chain employs TRBV5-1 and TRBJ1-4; 7 positions agree with TRBD1. Germline-derived CDR1 and CDR2 are SGHRS and YFSETQ. V lost 6 bases to trimming and J lost 4 bases; unmatched junction nucleotides: 3. The length of the CDR3 is 13 residues.

The chain couples TRBV5-1 to TRBJ1-2; 8 positions agree with TRBD1. From germline, CDR1 is SGHRS and CDR2 YFSETQ. The junction had 7 bases not matched to a gene; V was cut back by 0 bases and J by 6 bases. This CDR3 has 15 residues. The CDR3, as DNA: TGCGCCAGCAGCTTGGCAAGCGGCAGGGGGCATGGCTACACCTTC. Its protein is CASSLASGRGHGYTF.

The rearrangement links TRBV27 to TRBJ1-6; 9 bases agree with TRBD1. The V gene's germline CDR1 is MNHEY and CDR2 SMNVEV (reference sequence). The junction had 7 bases not matched to a gene; V was cut back by 6 bases and J by 10 bases. CDR3 length equals 14 residues. CDR3 sequence reads: CASRERTGDSPLHF. The CDR3 region has the DNA TGTGCCAGCAGGGAAAGGACAGGGGACTCACCCCTCCACTTT.

This chain connects TRBV18 to TRBJ1-1; D remains unclear. The CDR3 length is 16 residues. CDR1 is KGHSH, CDR2 LQKENI, per germline. Trimming pared 7 bases from V and 0 bases from J, leaving 18 bases between. The CDR3 region is CASFSLSLAVNTEAFF. CDR3 in DNA: TGTGCCAGCTTCTCCCTCAGTCTAGCTGTGAACACTGAAGCTTTCTTT.

The gene calls are TRBV19 and TRBJ2-7; TRBD1 aligns across 7 bases. V shed 4 bases and J 0 bases; nucleotides not matched to a gene: 3. CDR3 length equals 14 residues. The V gene's germline CDR1 is LNHDA and CDR2 SQIVND (reference sequence). As DNA, the CDR3 is TGTGCCAGTAGTACAGGGACAGCCTCCTACGAGCAGTACTTC. This encodes CASSTGTASYEQYF.

This sequence joins TRBV24-1 and TRBJ2-5; a possible D gene is TRBD1 (5 bases). The CDR3 contains 15 residues. The V and J ends lost 3 bases and 5 bases respectively, with 15 bases between them. Germline assignment: CDR1 KGHDR and CDR2 SFDVKD. The CDR3 here is CATSDTRAMGETQYF. CDR3 nucleotide sequence: TGTGCCACCAGTGATACCAGGGCGATGGGGGAGACCCAGTACTTC.

The V call is TRBV20-1, the J call TRBJ1-2; 9 bases are a match to TRBD1. The CDR3 contains 14 residues. With V trimmed by 6 bases and J by 2 bases, 7 bases remained unmatched. Germline assignment: CDR1 DFQATT and CDR2 SNEGSKA (reference sequence). The CDR3 is CSAGETGGNYGYTF. The CDR3 nucleotides are TGCAGTGCCGGGGAGACAGGGGGGAACTATGGCTACACCTTC.

The chain couples TRBV19 to TRBJ2-6; TRBD1 matches 8 bases. The V and J ends lost 8 bases and 3 bases, in that order; junction bases with no gene match: 9. In germline, CDR1 is LNHDA, CDR2 SQIVND (reference sequence). The CDR3 extends over 16 amino acids. CDR3 sequence reads: CASGAGGIGGANVLTF. Written as DNA, the CDR3 is TGTGCCAGTGGAGCAGGGGGCATTGGTGGGGCCAACGTCCTGACTTTC.

This chain links TRBV30 with TRBJ2-5; D not resolved. CDR3 size: 11 residues. Per the germline V gene, CDR1 is GTSNPN and CDR2 is SVGIG (reference sequence). Trimming pared 3 bases from V and 3 bases from J, leaving 5 bases between. The DNA of the CDR3 is TGTGCCTGGAGCCCCGAAGAGACCCAGTACTTC. Protein sequence: CAWSPEETQYF.

The chain employs TRBV28 and TRBJ1-1; D perhaps matches TRBD1 (5 bases). The V end lost 7 bases, the J end lost 0 bases, and 27 bases lay between the germline ends. The CDR3 loop spans 19 amino acids. Germline CDR1 reads MDHEN; CDR2 reads SYDVKM. CDR3 residues: CASTGSRDFVLNLNTEAFF. For the CDR3, the DNA is TGTGCCAGCACAGGGTCGAGGGACTTTGTCTTGAATCTGAACACTGAAGCTTTCTTT.

The CDR3 nucleotides read TGCGCCAGCAGCTTACAGGGGACCGGCGGCACTGAAGCTTTCTTT. Translating gives CASSLQGTGGTEAFF. This rearrangement joins TRBV5-1 to TRBJ1-1, with TRBD1 matching over 7 bases. Germline CDR1 is SGHRS and CDR2 is YFSETQ. V shed 2 bases and J 4 bases; nucleotides not matched to a gene: 8. CDR3 length: 15 amino acids.

This sequence joins TRBV20-1 and TRBJ2-1; 9 positions match TRBD2. This CDR3 is 13 amino acids long. The V and J ends lost 6 bases and 4 bases, in that order; junction bases with no gene match: 4. Germline assignment: CDR1 DFQATT and CDR2 SNEGSKA (reference sequence). CDR3 coding DNA: TGCAGTGCCTTTAGCGGGGGTTACAATGAGCAGTTCTTC. Protein sequence: CSAFSGGYNEQFF.

The rearrangement joins TRBV7-9 to TRBJ1-2; D is undetermined. The CDR3 is 13 amino acids. V was cut by 4 bases and J by 2 bases, with 8 bases left in between. CDR1 and CDR2 from the germline V gene are SEHNR and FQNEAQ (reference sequence). CDR3 in DNA: TGTGCCAGCAGCTCAGTCAACAACTATGGCTACACCTTC. Encoded protein: CASSSVNNYGYTF.

This chain joins TRBV10-3 and TRBJ1-1, with D perhaps matching TRBD1 (5 bases). The V end lost 0 bases, the J end lost 1 base, and 15 bases lay between the germline ends. The germline V gene encodes CDR1 ENHRY and CDR2 SYGVKD. CDR3 length: 17 residues. Here the CDR3 DNA reads TGTGCCATCAGTGAGTCGAATGTGGCAGGGTGGAACACTGAAGCTTTCTTT. Its translation: CAISESNVAGWNTEAFF.

The CDR3 reads CSVAPRPSGGETQYF. CDR3 DNA: TGCAGTGTGGCTCCCCGTCCTAGCGGGGGAGAGACCCAGTACTTC. This rearrangement joins TRBV20-1 to TRBJ2-5; 10 nucleotides align to TRBD2. CDR3 length: 15 residues. Trimming removed 7 bases from V and 4 bases from J; junction bases left unmatched: 12. Germline CDR1 is DFQATT and CDR2 is SNEGSKA (reference sequence).

The chain combines TRBV3-1 with TRBJ2-2; D call uncertain. The germline V gene has CDR1 LGHDT and CDR2 YNNKEL (reference sequence). Trimming cost V 5 bases and J 3 bases, with 10 bases left between them. CDR3 length: 14 residues. The CDR3 reads CASSANRDTGELFF. The CDR3 region has the DNA TGTGCCAGCAGCGCCAATAGAGACACCGGGGAGCTGTTTTTT.

The chain uses TRBV10-3 and TRBJ2-1; TRBD1 matches at 8 bases. The CDR3 runs 14 residues. Unmatched junction bases numbered 10, after V lost 6 bases and J lost 9 bases. Per the germline V gene, CDR1 is ENHRY and CDR2 is SYGVKD. CDR3 bases: TGTGCCATCAGCGGAACAGGGGGAGAGGGTGAGCAGTTCTTC. It encodes CAISGTGGEGEQFF.

The rearrangement uses TRBV29-1 and TRBJ1-3; D is undetermined. CDR3 length: 11 amino acids. Trimming removed 4 bases at V and 0 bases at J, with 1 base between. Germline V lookup: CDR1 SQVTM, CDR2 ANQGSEA. Written as DNA, the CDR3 is TGCAGCGTTGCCTCTGGAAACACCATATATTTT. Translated: CSVASGNTIYF.

This clonotype was observed a single time. This chain links TRBV5-1 with TRBJ2-2; D remains unclear. From germline, CDR1 is SGHRS and CDR2 YFSETQ. The CDR3 totals 13 residues. Trimming took 4 bases from V and 3 from J, leaving 7 bases between them. CDR3 loop: CASSLEYTGELFF. CDR3 coding DNA: TGCGCCAGCAGCCTGGAGTACACCGGGGAGCTGTTTTTT.

CDR3 residues: CASSMIPATTEAFF. The CDR3 DNA sequence: TGTGCCAGTAGTATGATTCCCGCGACGACTGAAGCTTTCTTT. This rearrangement joins TRBV19 to TRBJ1-1; the D is unclear. CDR3 length: 14 amino acids. Germline V CDR1 and CDR2: LNHDA, SQIVND (reference sequence). Trimming removed 3 bases at V and 5 bases at J, with 13 bases between. The entire variable domain, with the rest obtained from reference TRBV19 and TRBJ1-1, is as follows: DGGITQSPKYLFRKEGQNVTLSCEQNLNHDAMYWYRQDPGQGLRLIYYSQIVNDFQKGDIAEGYSVSREKKESFPLTVTSAQKNPTAFYLCASSMIPATTEAFFGQGTRLTVV.

The chain has TRBV20-1 and TRBJ2-6, with D unclear. Deletions cut 0 bases from V and 0 bases from J, with 6 bases between. Per the germline V gene, CDR1 is DFQATT and CDR2 is SNEGSKA (reference sequence). The CDR3 is 15 residues long. Written as DNA, the CDR3 is TGCAGTGCTAGAGAAGGGAACTCTGGGGCCAACGTCCTGACTTTC. Encoded protein: CSAREGNSGANVLTF.

The chain carries TRBV6-1 and TRBJ2-3; D perhaps matches TRBD2 (7 bases). Germline V gives CDR1 MNHNS, CDR2 SASEGT. This CDR3 spans 17 amino acids. V dropped 8 bases and J dropped 0 bases, with 21 bases sitting between them. The DNA of the CDR3 is TGTGCCAGCTCCCCCCCGGGCGGGGGCGTTAGCACAGATACGCAGTATTTT. Its protein product is CASSPPGGGVSTDTQYF.